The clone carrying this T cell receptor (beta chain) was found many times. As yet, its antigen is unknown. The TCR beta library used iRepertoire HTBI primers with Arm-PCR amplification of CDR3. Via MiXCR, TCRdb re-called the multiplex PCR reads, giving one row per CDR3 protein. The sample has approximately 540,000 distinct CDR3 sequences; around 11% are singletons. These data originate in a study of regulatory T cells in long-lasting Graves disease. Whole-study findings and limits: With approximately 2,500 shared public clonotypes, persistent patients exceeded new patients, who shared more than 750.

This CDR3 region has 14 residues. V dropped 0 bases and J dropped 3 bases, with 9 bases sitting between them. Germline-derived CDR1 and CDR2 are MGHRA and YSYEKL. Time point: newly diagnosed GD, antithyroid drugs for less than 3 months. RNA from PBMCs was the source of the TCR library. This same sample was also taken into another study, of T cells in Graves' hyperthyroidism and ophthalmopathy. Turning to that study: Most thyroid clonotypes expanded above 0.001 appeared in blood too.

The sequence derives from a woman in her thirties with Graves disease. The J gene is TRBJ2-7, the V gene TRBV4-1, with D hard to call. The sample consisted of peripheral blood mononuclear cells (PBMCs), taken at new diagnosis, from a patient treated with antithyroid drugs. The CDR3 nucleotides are TGCGCCAGCAGCCAAGAAGACTCCCTCTACGAGCAGTACTTC. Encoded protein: CASSQEDSLYEQYF.